This T cell receptor (beta chain) is drawn from a study of blood T cell repertoires in COVID-19. Study context: Acute-phase and convalescent COVID-19 samples originated in the United States, Italy and Spain. Sources were T cells, B-cell-depleted T cells, or PBMCs; the material itself was cDNA or gDNA.

V was pared by 3 bases and J by 6 bases, with 9 bases between. The CDR3 runs to 12 residues. Germline V lookup: CDR1 DFQATT, CDR2 SNEGSKA (reference sequence). This clone was recorded a few times. Per the original data handling: The assay estimated nucleated cells by amplifying reference gene primers. TCRdb's table, derived via immunoSEQ multiplex PCR, lists solely in-frame clones and lacks some. That table supplies the V and J calls and clone size; D and trimming were determined from the DNA. The sample lists around 250,000 clones, about 80% seen once, with around 2% in the top ten. Sequencing was carried out using peripheral blood. J is TRBJ1-5 and V is TRBV20-1; D is unresolved. The receptor was isolated from a man in his thirties or forties who had recovered from COVID-19. The CDR3 DNA reads as TGCAGTGCTAGTTTGTCCGGTCAGCCCCAGCATTTT. It specifies CSASLSGQPQHF.